This entry features one TCR beta chain sequence. Its specificity is not known. This record comes from a study of shared clonotypes between healthy human individuals. At deep level, the assay was performed. The method was immunoSEQ multiplex PCR; TCRdb's version includes in-frame clones alone and lacks a portion of them. In the table there are roughly 2,500,000 clones, approximately 93% of which are singletons. Study-level findings and limits: What rarefaction showed was incomplete sorted-subset sequencing despite large depth. Donors were few, which limited the genetic and exposure-history diversity represented.

All donors were healthy HIV-negative adults lacking recent acute infections or vaccinations. Per the germline V gene, CDR1 is SGDLS and CDR2 is YYNGEE. The CDR3 is 14 amino acids. V gave up 0 bases and J gave up 8 bases; unmatched junction bases: 5. This rearrangement joins TRBV9 to TRBJ2-4; 7 bases are a match to TRBD1. This TCR came from a young man in good health. Some clones in this sample may be carry-over from other donors' samples. Sequenced input: naive CD4+ T cells from PBMCs. Subset specified: CD45RA+ positively selected. CDR3 coding DNA: TGTGCCAGCAGCGTAGATCAACAGGGGTACATTCAGTACTTC. Translated: CASSVDQQGYIQYF.